The 21 T cell receptor beta chains given below trace back to one sample, sequenced in a study of cytomegalovirus exposure and HLA in healthy donors. The PCR employed 60 Vbeta primers together with 13 Jbeta primers. Sequencing was performed with immunoSEQ multiplex PCR; in TCRdb, only in-frame clones are kept and a portion is missing. The data contain over 150,000 clones, more than 80% of them singletons. The sample consisted of PBMCs. The source of these receptors is a woman in her forties or fifties in good health and CMV-seronegative.

This chain joins TRBV5-1 and TRBJ1-2; 11 positions match TRBD1. Germline V lookup: CDR1 SGHRS, CDR2 YFSETQ. The CDR3 covers 20 residues. Trimming cost V 1 base and J 5 bases; bases outside gene matches: 19. The CDR3 loop reads CASSLTSPHPGQGASYGYTF. Written as DNA, the CDR3 is TGCGCCAGCAGCTTGACCTCCCCTCACCCAGGACAGGGGGCGAGTTATGGCTACACCTTC. The full variable domain, with the rest looked up from reference TRBV5-1 and TRBJ1-2, is KAGVTQTPRYLIKTRGQQVTLSCSPISGHRSVSWYQQTPGQGLQFLFEYFSETQRNKGNFPGRFSGRQFSNSRSEMNVSTLELGDSALYLCASSLTSPHPGQGASYGYTFGSGTRLTVV.

The chain links TRBV28 to TRBJ1-5; D perhaps matches TRBD1 (6 bases). In germline, CDR1 is MDHEN, CDR2 SYDVKM. V was clipped by 5 bases and J by 2 bases, with 13 bases between them. The CDR3 has 15 amino acids. The CDR3 nucleotides are TGTGCCAGCAGTCCGCAGGGGTGGGGCAATCAGCCCCAGCATTTT. It is translated as CASSPQGWGNQPQHF.

A few counts support this clone. The CDR3: CASSLLTENYGYTF. The DNA of the CDR3 is TGTGCCAGCAGCCTACTGACAGAGAACTATGGCTACACCTTC. The chain has TRBV7-2 and TRBJ1-2; D might be TRBD1 (5 bases). The V end lost 5 bases, the J end lost 2 bases, and 12 bases lay between the germline ends. Per germline, CDR1 SGHTA and CDR2 FQGNSA. This CDR3 is built from 14 residues. Full variable domain (outside the CDR3, taken from reference TRBV7-2 and TRBJ1-2): GAGVSQSPSNKVTEKGKDVELRCDPISGHTALYWYRQSLGQGLEFLIYFQGNSAPDKSGLPSDRFSAERTGGSVSTLTIQRTQQEDSAVYLCASSLLTENYGYTFGSGTRLTVV.

The chain couples TRBV18 to TRBJ1-6; 8 nucleotides match TRBD1. J gave up 9 bases and V 3 bases, and 7 bases lay outside the gene matches. The CDR3 covers 15 residues. Germline V gene lookup returns CDR1 KGHSH and CDR2 LQKENI. This CDR3 reads CASSPIRGQSSPLHF. CDR3 nucleotides: TGTGCCAGCTCACCTATCAGGGGGCAAAGTTCACCCCTCCACTTT. Supplemented by reference TRBV18 and TRBJ1-6, the full variable domain reads NAGVMQNPRHLVRRRGQEARLRCSPMKGHSHVYWYRQLPEEGLKFMVYLQKENIIDESGMPKERFSAEFPKEGPSILRIQQVVRGDSAAYFCASSPIRGQSSPLHFGNGTRLTVT.

This clone was detected a few times. The CDR3 region has the DNA TGCGCCAGCAGCCAAGAGACTAGCGGGGGGTACAATGAGCAGTTCTTC. It yields the protein CASSQETSGGYNEQFF. V is TRBV4-3 and J is TRBJ2-1, with TRBD2 matching over 13 bases. This CDR3 has 16 amino acids. Per the germline V gene, CDR1 is LGHNA and CDR2 is YSLEER. With V trimmed by 0 bases and J by 4 bases, 0 bases remained unmatched.

This chain joins TRBV30 and TRBJ1-5; D not certain. Per the germline V gene, CDR1 is GTSNPN and CDR2 is SVGIG (reference sequence). Between the trimmed V and J ends, which lost 0 bases and 2 bases, there was a span of 11 bases. The CDR3 sequence is 15 residues long. DNA of the CDR3: TGTGCCTGGAGTGTACGGAGGCAGGGCAATCAGCCCCAGCATTTT. It codes for CAWSVRRQGNQPQHF.

The J gene is TRBJ1-2, the V gene TRBV11-2; D is possibly TRBD1 (6 bases). The CDR3 sequence is 16 residues long. The V gene lost 4 bases and the J gene lost 8 bases, with 23 bases spanning the gap. CDR1 and CDR2 from the germline V gene are SGHAT and FQNNGV. CDR3 bases: TGTGCCAGCAGCTCCCTAGGACAGCTCGGTAACCGCGGCTACACCTTC. Amino acid sequence: CASSSLGQLGNRGYTF. The variable domain in full, with the rest retrieved from reference TRBV11-2 and TRBJ1-2, is EAGVAQSPRYKIIEKRQSVAFWCNPISGHATLYWYQQILGQGPKLLIQFQNNGVVDDSQLPKDRFSAERLKGVDSTLKIQPAKLEDSAVYLCASSSLGQLGNRGYTFGSGTRLTVV.

This clone showed up just a few times. The V and J genes are TRBV27 and TRBJ1-5; 7 bases line up with TRBD1. CDR3 length: 17 amino acids. V trimming: 8 bases; J trimming: 4 bases; junction bases outside the gene matches: 17. The germline CDR1 and CDR2 sequences are MNHEY and SMNVEV (reference sequence). CDR3 nucleotide sequence: TGTGCCAGCGCGCGAATTGCCGTGGGACAGATAAATCAGCCCCAGCATTTT. This encodes CASARIAVGQINQPQHF.

This rearrangement joins TRBV9 to TRBJ2-7; no firm D call. Germline CDR1 is SGDLS and CDR2 is YYNGEE. CDR3 length: 14 residues. Trimming removed 0 bases from V and 6 bases from J, with 13 bases in between. The CDR3: CASSVGPGLTEQYF. DNA of the CDR3: TGTGCCAGCAGCGTAGGGCCTGGGCTGACCGAGCAGTACTTC.

V gene TRBV14 combines with J gene TRBJ2-7, with D perhaps TRBD1 (7 bases). V was shortened by 1 base and J by 5 bases, with 18 bases between the two germline ends. The germline V gene encodes CDR1 SGHDN and CDR2 FVKESK. CDR3 length equals 16 residues. The CDR3 DNA reads TGTGCCAGCAGCCAAGGGTGGGCTCCCAGGGGGGACGAGCAGTACTTC. This codes for CASSQGWAPRGDEQYF.

The chain joins TRBV7-8 to TRBJ2-5; no clear D. The germline V gene encodes CDR1 SGHVS and CDR2 FQNEAQ. The CDR3 runs to 15 residues. V lost 5 bases and J lost 5, with 18 bases in between. CDR3 region: CASSLYEALKETQYF. CDR3 nucleotides: TGTGCCAGCAGCCTTTACGAGGCCCTCAAGGAGACCCAGTACTTC.

The chain joins TRBV7-8 to TRBJ2-5; D not certain. This CDR3 spans 14 amino acids. The V gene lost 2 bases and the J gene lost 2 bases, with 9 bases spanning the gap. The germline V gene encodes CDR1 SGHVS and CDR2 FQNEAQ. CDR3 sequence reads: CASSLRFGQETQYF. The CDR3 nucleotides are TGTGCCAGCAGCTTACGGTTCGGGCAAGAGACCCAGTACTTC.

The chain recombines TRBV5-1 with TRBJ2-5, with 9 bases fitting TRBD1. Germline assignment: CDR1 SGHRS and CDR2 YFSETQ. The CDR3 totals 15 residues. The V and J ends lost 4 bases and 1 base, in that order; junction bases with no gene match: 5. The CDR3 nucleotides are TGCGCCAGCAGCCCCCTGGGACAGGGCCAAGAGACCCAGTACTTC. It specifies CASSPLGQGQETQYF.

This clone was counted only a few times. This chain connects TRBV5-4 to TRBJ2-1, with TRBD1 matching 7 bases. The CDR3 covers 16 residues. With V trimmed by 3 bases and J by 7 bases, 13 bases remained unmatched. Germline CDR1 reads SGHNT; CDR2 reads YYREEE (reference sequence). The CDR3 DNA reads TGTGCCAGCAGCTACCCCCCGGACAGGCTCGGGAATGAGCAGTTCTTC. This translates into CASSYPPDRLGNEQFF.

This sequence joins TRBV12-5 and TRBJ1-4; D is ambiguous. The CDR3 is made up of 15 amino acids. V was clipped by 4 bases and J by 4 bases, with 13 bases between them. Germline assignment: CDR1 LGHNT and CDR2 FRNRAP. The CDR3 DNA is TGTGCTAGTGGTTCCTCACCAGTAAATAATGAAAAACTGTTTTTT. Its translation: CASGSSPVNNEKLFF.

This CDR3 is CASSIAQGASGELFF. Written as DNA, the CDR3 is TGTGCCAGTAGTATAGCCCAGGGGGCAAGCGGGGAGCTGTTTTTT. The chain links TRBV19 to TRBJ2-2; 8 bases are shared with TRBD1. Germline V CDR1 and CDR2: LNHDA, SQIVND (reference sequence). The CDR3 extends over 15 amino acids. V lost 1 base to trimming and J lost 7 bases; unmatched junction nucleotides: 5.

The genes are TRBV29-1 and TRBJ1-1, with TRBD1 matching 8 bases. The CDR3 runs to 17 residues. Germline CDR1 is SQVTM and CDR2 is ANQGSEA. V trimming: 3 bases; J trimming: 2 bases; junction bases outside the gene matches: 14. This CDR3 is CSVERTPGQDDNTEAFF. DNA of the CDR3: TGCAGCGTTGAGCGGACCCCGGGACAGGACGATAACACTGAAGCTTTCTTT.

The rearrangement links TRBV5-1 to TRBJ1-4, with D unclear. The CDR3 has 15 residues. V lost 1 base, J lost 8 bases, and 15 bases lay in between. CDR1 and CDR2 from the germline V gene are SGHRS and YFSETQ. The CDR3 loop reads CASSLWGGQEEKLFF. In DNA, the CDR3 is TGCGCCAGCAGCTTGTGGGGAGGGCAGGAAGAAAAACTGTTTTTT.

As regards this clone: The sample contains more than one DNA sequence encoding this CDR3. The V and J genes are TRBV6-1 and TRBJ1-2, with 9 bases matching TRBD1. This CDR3 has 13 residues. Looked up from germline, CDR1 is MNHNS and CDR2 is SASEGT. Losses at the gene ends were 10 bases for V and 3 bases for J; bases not matched to a gene: 6. The CDR3 spells CATKTGGYYGYTF. The CDR3 DNA sequence: TGTGCCACCAAGACAGGGGGTTACTATGGCTACACCTTC.

The chain links TRBV13 to TRBJ2-7; 9 nucleotides line up with TRBD1. The J segment lost 3 bases and the V segment lost 4 bases, leaving 7 bases of the junction unmatched. CDR1 is PRHDT and CDR2 is FYEKMQ in the germline V gene (reference sequence). The CDR3 has 15 amino acids. CDR3 in amino acids: CASSSSGTGFYEQYF. The CDR3 bases are TGTGCCAGCAGCTCCTCCGGGACAGGGTTCTACGAGCAGTACTTC.

The rearrangement uses TRBV11-2 and TRBJ1-6, with D hard to call. The CDR3 is made up of 14 amino acids. The V end was cut by 3 bases, the J end by 0 bases, with 3 bases between. CDR1 is SGHAT, CDR2 FQNNGV, per germline. The CDR3 sequence is CASSFNSYNSPLHF. The CDR3 nucleotides read TGTGCCAGCAGCTTTAACTCCTATAATTCACCCCTCCACTTT.